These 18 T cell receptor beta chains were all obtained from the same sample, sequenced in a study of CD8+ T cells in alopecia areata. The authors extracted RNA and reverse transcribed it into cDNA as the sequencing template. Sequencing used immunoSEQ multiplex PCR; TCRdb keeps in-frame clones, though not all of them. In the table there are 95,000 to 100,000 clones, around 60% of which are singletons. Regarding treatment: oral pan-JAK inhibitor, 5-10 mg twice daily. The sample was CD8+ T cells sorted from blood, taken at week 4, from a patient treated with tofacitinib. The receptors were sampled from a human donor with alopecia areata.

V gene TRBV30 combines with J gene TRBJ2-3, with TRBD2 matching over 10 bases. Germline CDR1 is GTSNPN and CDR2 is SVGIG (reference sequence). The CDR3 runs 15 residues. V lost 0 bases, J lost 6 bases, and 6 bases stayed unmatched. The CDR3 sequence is CAWSVSGRAGDTQYF. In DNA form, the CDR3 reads TGTGCCTGGAGTGTGAGCGGGAGGGCCGGTGATACGCAGTATTTT.

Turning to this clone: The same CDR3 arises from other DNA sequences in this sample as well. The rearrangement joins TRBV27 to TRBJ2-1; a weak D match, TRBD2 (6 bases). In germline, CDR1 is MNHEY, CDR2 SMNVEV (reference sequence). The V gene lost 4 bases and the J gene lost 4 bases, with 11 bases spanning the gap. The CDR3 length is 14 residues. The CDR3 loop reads CASSSGTSYNEQFF. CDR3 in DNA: TGTGCCAGCAGTTCCGGGACTTCTTACAATGAGCAGTTCTTC.

The CDR3 nucleotides are TGTGCCAGCAGCTTGAGTGGGCGCGGGGGGGCGGCCTACGAGCAGTACTTC. Amino acid sequence: CASSLSGRGGAAYEQYF. This chain joins TRBV7-2 and TRBJ2-7; 9 nucleotides align to TRBD2. CDR3 length equals 17 residues. The ends lost 3 bases at V and 2 bases at J; junction bases unmatched: 11. In germline, CDR1 is SGHTA, CDR2 FQGNSA.

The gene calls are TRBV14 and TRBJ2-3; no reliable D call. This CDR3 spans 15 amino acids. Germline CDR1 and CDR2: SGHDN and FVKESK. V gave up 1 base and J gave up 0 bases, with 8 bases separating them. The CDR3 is CASSQGSPSTDTQYF. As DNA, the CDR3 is TGTGCCAGCAGCCAAGGAAGTCCTAGCACAGATACGCAGTATTTT.

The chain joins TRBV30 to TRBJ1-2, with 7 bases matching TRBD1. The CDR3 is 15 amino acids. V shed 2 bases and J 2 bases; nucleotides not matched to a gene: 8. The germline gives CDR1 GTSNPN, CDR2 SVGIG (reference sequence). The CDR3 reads CAWSYDTTGNYGYTF. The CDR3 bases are TGTGCCTGGAGTTACGACACGACAGGGAACTATGGCTACACCTTC.

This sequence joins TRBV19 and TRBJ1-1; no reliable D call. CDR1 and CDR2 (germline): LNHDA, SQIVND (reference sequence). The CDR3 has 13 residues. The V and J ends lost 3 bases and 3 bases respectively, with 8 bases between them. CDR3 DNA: TGTGCCAGTAGTATTGCAACCTACACTGAAGCTTTCTTT. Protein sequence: CASSIATYTEAFF.

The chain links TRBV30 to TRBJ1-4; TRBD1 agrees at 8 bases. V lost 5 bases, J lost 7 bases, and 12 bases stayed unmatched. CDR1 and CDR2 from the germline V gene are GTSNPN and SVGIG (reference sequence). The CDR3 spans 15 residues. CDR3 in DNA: TGTGCCTGGCCTTCTATCAGGGGGCGGTCTGAAAAACTGTTTTTT. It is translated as CAWPSIRGRSEKLFF.

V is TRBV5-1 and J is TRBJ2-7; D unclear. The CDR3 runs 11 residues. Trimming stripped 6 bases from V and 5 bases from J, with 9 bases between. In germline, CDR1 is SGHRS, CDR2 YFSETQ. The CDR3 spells CASTLGHEQYF. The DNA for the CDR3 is TGCGCCAGCACCCTTGGCCACGAGCAGTACTTC.

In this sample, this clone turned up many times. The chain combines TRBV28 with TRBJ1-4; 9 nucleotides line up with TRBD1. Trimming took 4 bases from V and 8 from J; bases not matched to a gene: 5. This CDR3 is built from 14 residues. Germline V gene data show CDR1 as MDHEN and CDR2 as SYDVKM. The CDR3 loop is CASSSQGAWEKLFF. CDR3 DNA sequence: TGTGCCAGCAGTTCACAGGGGGCTTGGGAAAAACTGTTTTTT.

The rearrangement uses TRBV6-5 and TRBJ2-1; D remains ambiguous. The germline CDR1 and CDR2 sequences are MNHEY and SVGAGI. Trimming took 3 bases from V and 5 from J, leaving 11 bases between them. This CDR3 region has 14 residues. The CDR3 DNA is TGTGCCAGCAGTTATTTGTTAGAACACAATGAGCAGTTCTTC. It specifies CASSYLLEHNEQFF.

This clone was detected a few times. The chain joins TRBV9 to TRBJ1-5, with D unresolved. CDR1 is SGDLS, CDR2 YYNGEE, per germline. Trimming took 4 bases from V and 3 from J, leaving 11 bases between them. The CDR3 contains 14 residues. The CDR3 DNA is TGTGCCAGCAGCTCGGACGGACTCAATCAGCCCCAGCATTTT. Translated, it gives CASSSDGLNQPQHF.

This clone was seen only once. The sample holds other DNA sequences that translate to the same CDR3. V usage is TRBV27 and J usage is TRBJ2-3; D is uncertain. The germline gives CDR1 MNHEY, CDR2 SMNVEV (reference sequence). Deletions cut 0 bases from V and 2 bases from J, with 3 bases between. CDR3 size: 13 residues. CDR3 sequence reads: CASSLSVTDTQYF. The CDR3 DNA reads TGTGCCAGCAGTTTATCGGTCACAGATACGCAGTATTTT.

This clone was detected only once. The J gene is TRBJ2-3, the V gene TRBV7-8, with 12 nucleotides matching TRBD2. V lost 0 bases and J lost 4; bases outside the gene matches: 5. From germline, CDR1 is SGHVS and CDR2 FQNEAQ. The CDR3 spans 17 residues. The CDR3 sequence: CASSLAHSSGRADTQYF. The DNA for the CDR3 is TGTGCCAGCAGCTTAGCGCACTCTAGCGGGAGGGCAGATACGCAGTATTTT.

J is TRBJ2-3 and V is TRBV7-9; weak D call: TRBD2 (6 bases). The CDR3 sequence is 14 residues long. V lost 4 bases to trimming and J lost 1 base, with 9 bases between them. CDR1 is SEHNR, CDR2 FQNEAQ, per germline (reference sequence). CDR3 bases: TGTGCCAGCAGCTGGGACTTAGGCACAGATACGCAGTATTTT. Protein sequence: CASSWDLGTDTQYF.

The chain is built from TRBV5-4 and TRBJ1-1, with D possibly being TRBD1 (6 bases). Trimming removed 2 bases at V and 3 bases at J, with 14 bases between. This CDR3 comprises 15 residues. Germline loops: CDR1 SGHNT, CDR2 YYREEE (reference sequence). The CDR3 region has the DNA TGTGCCAGCAGCTTTGTGTCAGGGGTCGACACTGAAGCTTTCTTT. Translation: CASSFVSGVDTEAFF.

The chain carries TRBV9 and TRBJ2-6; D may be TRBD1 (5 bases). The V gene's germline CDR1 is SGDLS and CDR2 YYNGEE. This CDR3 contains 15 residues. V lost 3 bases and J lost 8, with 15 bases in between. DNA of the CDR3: TGTGCCAGCAGCGGAGGACAACCTTCGTCCAACGTCCTGACTTTC. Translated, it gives CASSGGQPSSNVLTF.

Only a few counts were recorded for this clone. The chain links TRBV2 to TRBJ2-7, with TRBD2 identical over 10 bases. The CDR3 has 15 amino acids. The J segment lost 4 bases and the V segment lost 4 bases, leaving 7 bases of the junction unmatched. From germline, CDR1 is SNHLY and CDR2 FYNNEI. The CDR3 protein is CASSGIAGGSYEQYF. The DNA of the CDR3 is TGTGCCAGCAGTGGCATAGCGGGGGGTTCGTACGAGCAGTACTTC.

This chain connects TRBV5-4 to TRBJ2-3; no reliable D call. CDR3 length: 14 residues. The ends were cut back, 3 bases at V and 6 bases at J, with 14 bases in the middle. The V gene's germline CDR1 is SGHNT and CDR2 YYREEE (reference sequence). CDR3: CASSSIASGDTQYF. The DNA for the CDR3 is TGTGCCAGCAGCTCCATAGCTTCGGGCGATACGCAGTATTTT.